The 22 T cell receptor beta chains given below trace back to one sample, sequenced in a study of cytomegalovirus exposure and HLA in healthy donors. PCR primers comprised 60 Vbeta and 13 Jbeta primers. Generated by immunoSEQ multiplex PCR, the TCRdb table keeps only in-frame clones and is missing some. This sample has about 170,000 clones, with around four fifths found just once. Sequenced material: PBMCs. These receptors all stem from a female donor in good health and CMV-seronegative.

J is TRBJ1-5 and V is TRBV12-5, with unresolved D. Germline V CDR1 and CDR2: LGHNT, FRNRAP. Trimming shortened V by 1 base and J by 4 bases, and 8 bases separated the two germline ends. The CDR3 consists of 14 residues. CDR3 sequence: CASGLEQVNQPQHF. CDR3 DNA: TGTGCTAGTGGTTTGGAGCAGGTAAATCAGCCCCAGCATTTT.

In its sample, this clone was seen once. The chain carries TRBV11-2 and TRBJ2-7; 7 nucleotides match TRBD1. The CDR3 has 15 residues. The ends lost 5 bases at V and 2 bases at J; junction bases unmatched: 9. CDR1 is SGHAT and CDR2 is FQNNGV in the germline V gene. The CDR3 region is CASSTPTGKAYEQYF. CDR3 DNA sequence: TGTGCCAGCAGCACCCCGACAGGGAAGGCCTACGAGCAGTACTTC.

This clone showed up just once. The V and J genes are TRBV6-5 and TRBJ1-1, with D perhaps matching TRBD1 (6 bases). Germline CDR1 is MNHEY and CDR2 is SVGAGI. The length of the CDR3 is 14 residues. Trimming stripped 8 bases from V and 4 bases from J, with 17 bases between. This CDR3 is CASSPTGGGTEAFF. As DNA, the CDR3 is TGTGCCAGCTCCCCAACGGGAGGGGGCACTGAAGCTTTCTTT.

This clone was picked up one time. V is TRBV7-2 and J is TRBJ2-5; 7 nucleotides line up with TRBD2. The trim removed 1 base at V and 3 bases at J, leaving 8 bases unmatched. The CDR3 is made up of 16 amino acids. CDR1 is SGHTA and CDR2 is FQGNSA in the germline V gene. CDR3 in amino acids: CASSLGGLAVEETQYF. CDR3 in DNA: TGTGCCAGCAGCTTAGGAGGTCTAGCGGTTGAAGAGACCCAGTACTTC.

The chain carries TRBV4-3 and TRBJ2-3; perhaps TRBD1 as D (5 bases). The V gene lost 4 bases and the J gene lost 2 bases, with 7 bases spanning the gap. The germline V gene encodes CDR1 LGHNA and CDR2 YSLEER. This CDR3 comprises 13 residues. CDR3 loop: CASSPGFTDTQYF. The DNA of the CDR3 is TGCGCCAGCAGCCCAGGGTTCACAGATACGCAGTATTTT.

The V and J genes are TRBV5-1 and TRBJ1-2; 9 bases are a match to TRBD1. CDR1 is SGHRS and CDR2 is YFSETQ in the germline V gene. V shed 4 bases, J shed 2 bases, and the junction held 3 bases outside the gene matches. CDR3 size: 14 residues. CDR3 in amino acids: CASSKQGANYGYTF. As DNA, the CDR3 is TGCGCCAGCAGCAAACAGGGGGCGAACTATGGCTACACCTTC.

The chain has TRBV5-1 and TRBJ2-3; a possible D gene is TRBD1 (7 bases). V lost 4 bases and J 4 bases, leaving 13 bases between the germline ends. The CDR3 contains 14 residues. The V gene's germline CDR1 is SGHRS and CDR2 YFSETQ. The CDR3 DNA reads TGCGCCAGCAGCGGGGGGCAGGGGGCAGATACGCAGTATTTT. Translating gives CASSGGQGADTQYF.

This clone has only a few counts. The V gene is TRBV5-1, the J gene TRBJ2-1; 10 bases align to TRBD2. Germline V gives CDR1 SGHRS, CDR2 YFSETQ. The trim removed 4 bases at V and 5 bases at J, leaving 3 bases unmatched. This CDR3 contains 14 residues. DNA for the CDR3: TGCGCCAGCAGCGGGGGGACTAGCGACAATGAGCAGTTCTTC. This codes for CASSGGTSDNEQFF.

The chain recombines TRBV6-4 with TRBJ1-4, with 12 bases lining up with TRBD1. There are 14 residues in the CDR3. Germline V CDR1 and CDR2: MRHNA, SNTAGT. V was pared by 6 bases and J by 8 bases, with 4 bases of the junction left unmatched. The CDR3 here is CASRGDRGREKLFF. The CDR3 nucleotides read TGTGCCAGCAGGGGGGACAGGGGGCGAGAAAAACTGTTTTTT.

In DNA form, the CDR3 reads TGTGCCAGCTCACCAGACAGGGGCGGCTACGAGCAGTACTTC. Translated: CASSPDRGGYEQYF. This chain uses TRBV18 with TRBJ2-7, with 8 nucleotides matching TRBD1. The germline CDR1 and CDR2 sequences are KGHSH and LQKENI. The CDR3 has 14 residues. Losses at the gene ends were 2 bases for V and 3 bases for J; bases not matched to a gene: 3.

The chain couples TRBV6-4 to TRBJ1-1; TRBD1 matches 8 bases. CDR1 is MRHNA, CDR2 SNTAGT, per germline. V was clipped by 5 bases and J by 7 bases; unmatched bases: 27. This CDR3 spans 20 amino acids. As DNA, the CDR3 is TGTGCCAGCAGTAAACTGTTCCAGGGGACAGGCAGGGCGCTGGACCATGAAGCTTTCTTT. Its protein product is CASSKLFQGTGRALDHEAFF.

This clone was seen a handful of times. J is TRBJ2-7 and V is TRBV28, with D possibly being TRBD1 (5 bases). Trimming removed 9 bases at V and 3 bases at J, with 12 bases between. Germline-derived CDR1 and CDR2 are MDHEN and SYDVKM. The CDR3 is 12 amino acids. This CDR3 reads CASEQAGYEQYF. The CDR3 DNA sequence: TGTGCCAGTGAACAGGCCGGCTACGAGCAGTACTTC.

The chain couples TRBV25-1 to TRBJ1-4; tentatively, D is TRBD1 (5 bases). The CDR3 consists of 14 residues. V was cut by 0 bases and J by 6 bases, with 8 bases left in between. The germline gives CDR1 MGHDK, CDR2 SYGVNS. CDR3 bases: TGTGCCAGCAGTGAATATAAAGGGGATGAAAAACTGTTTTTT. Encoded protein: CASSEYKGDEKLFF.

The CDR3 is CASRDGTSGSYEQYF. As DNA, the CDR3 is TGTGCCAGCAGGGACGGGACTAGCGGCTCCTACGAGCAGTACTTC. V gene TRBV28 combines with J gene TRBJ2-7; 11 bases line up with TRBD2. The germline gives CDR1 MDHEN, CDR2 SYDVKM. The CDR3 is 15 residues long. V lost 6 bases and J lost 0; bases outside the gene matches: 4.

This clone occurred a few times. J is TRBJ1-5 and V is TRBV19, with TRBD1 matching 7 bases. The CDR3 extends over 14 amino acids. Germline trimming cut 6 bases from V and 5 bases from J; bases unmatched to any gene: 7. CDR1 and CDR2 (germline): LNHDA, SQIVND (reference sequence). CDR3 coding DNA: TGTGCCAGTAGCACGGGACAGCGGTATCAGCCCCAGCATTTT. Residues: CASSTGQRYQPQHF.

DNA of the CDR3: TGTGCCAGCAGTGAATATAGAGCGGGGGGAAAGGCCGGGGAGCTGTTTTTT. Amino acids: CASSEYRAGGKAGELFF. This rearrangement joins TRBV25-1 to TRBJ2-2; 9 bases map to TRBD2. Germline trimming cut 0 bases from V and 6 bases from J; bases unmatched to any gene: 8. Germline V CDR1 and CDR2: MGHDK, SYGVNS. CDR3 length: 17 amino acids.

J is TRBJ2-5 and V is TRBV11-2; unclear D gene. The CDR3 length is 12 residues. Trimming stripped 2 bases from V and 5 bases from J, with 6 bases between. Germline V gives CDR1 SGHAT, CDR2 FQNNGV. The CDR3 here is CASSLLVETQYF. The CDR3 nucleotides read TGTGCCAGCAGCTTATTAGTGGAGACCCAGTACTTC.

The chain carries TRBV21-1 and TRBJ1-5; the D call of TRBD1 is as the table states it, not checked on the DNA. TRBV21-1 represents a pseudogene. This CDR3 contains 15 residues. The CDR3 DNA follows: TGTGCCAGCAGCAAAGAGTGGGCCCTCAATCAGCCCCAGCATTTT. Amino acids: CASSKEWALNQPQHF.

Only one count was recorded for this clone. V is TRBV5-1 and J is TRBJ2-1; 9 nucleotides line up with TRBD1. V gave up 3 bases and J gave up 9 bases; unmatched junction bases: 4. This CDR3 is built from 13 residues. Germline CDR1 and CDR2: SGHRS and YFSETQ. This CDR3 reads CASSWTGDSEQFF. In nucleotides, the CDR3 is TGCGCCAGCAGCTGGACAGGGGACAGTGAGCAGTTCTTC.

CDR3 in DNA: TGTGCCACCAACGGGAGGCAGGGGAGCACAGATACGCAGTATTTT. It codes for CATNGRQGSTDTQYF. This rearrangement joins TRBV6-5 to TRBJ2-3; D may be TRBD2 (7 bases). The germline V and J ends were trimmed by 10 bases and 0 bases, with 17 bases remaining between them. This CDR3 region has 15 residues. Per the germline V gene, CDR1 is MNHEY and CDR2 is SVGAGI.

V gene TRBV7-2 combines with J gene TRBJ2-7; 7 bases map to TRBD1. Germline values: CDR1 SGHTA, CDR2 FQGNSA. The CDR3 consists of 13 residues. The junction had 6 bases not matched to a gene; V was cut back by 8 bases and J by 2 bases. The CDR3 sequence is CASGHRGPYEQYF. In DNA, the CDR3 is TGTGCCAGCGGCCACAGGGGACCCTACGAGCAGTACTTC.

This clone was observed a few times. The gene calls are TRBV28 and TRBJ2-7; D might be TRBD1 (5 bases). This CDR3 is 14 amino acids long. Trimming shortened V by 8 bases and J by 6 bases, and 20 bases separated the two germline ends. Germline V gene lookup returns CDR1 MDHEN and CDR2 SYDVKM. CDR3 sequence reads: CASGEGVRYSEQYF. CDR3 coding DNA: TGTGCCAGCGGTGAAGGGGTCCGTTACAGCGAGCAGTACTTC. The complete variable domain, with remaining parts taken from reference TRBV28 and TRBJ2-7, reads DVKVTQSSRYLVKRTGEKVFLECVQDMDHENMFWYRQDPGLGLRLIYFSYDVKMKEKGDIPEGYSVSREKKERFSLILESASTNQTSMYLCASGEGVRYSEQYFGPGTRLTVT.